Shown below are 12 T cell receptor beta chains from a single sample sequenced in a study of T-cell reconstitution after alpha-beta-depleted transplantation in children. It was with unique molecular identifiers that the TCRbeta library was prepared. A single record per CDR3 protein comes from TCRdb applying MiXCR to the PCR reads. The table records 440,000 or so distinct CDR3 sequences, 11% of them present only once. Material: PBMCs from the stem cell graft donor, obtained from the stem cell graft. Receptor source: a human donor who donated a stem cell graft to a child with acute myeloid leukemia.

This chain connects TRBV4-1 to TRBJ1-2; 7 positions match TRBD1. CDR1 and CDR2 from the germline V gene are MGHRA and YSYEKL. Trimming removed 1 base from V and 11 bases from J; junction bases left unmatched: 10. This CDR3 is built from 14 residues. Here the CDR3 reads CASSQGTGAVGYTF. The CDR3 DNA is TGCGCCAGCAGCCAAGGGACAGGTGCCGTTGGGTACACCTTC.

This clonotype was recorded at least ten times. V gene TRBV11-2 combines with J gene TRBJ2-1, with a weak D call TRBD1 (6 bases). Germline V gene data show CDR1 as SGHAT and CDR2 as FQNNGV. The CDR3 sequence is 14 residues long. With 5 bases removed from V and 2 bases from J, the gap between germline ends came to 10 bases. For the CDR3, the DNA is TGTGCCAGCAGCGAACGGGACACCTACAATGAGCAGTTCTTC. It codes for CASSERDTYNEQFF.

Many counts were recorded for this clonotype. The chain is built from TRBV27 and TRBJ2-4; D unclear. From germline, CDR1 is MNHEY and CDR2 SMNVEV (reference sequence). Trimming left V 4 bases short and J 3 bases short, with 10 bases between. The CDR3 loop spans 14 amino acids. The CDR3 bases are TGTGCCAGCAGTTCCGGGTTTGGCAAAAACATTCAGTACTTC. Amino acid sequence: CASSSGFGKNIQYF.

This clonotype is a singleton in its sample. The CDR3 is CASSESTSESYEQYF. The CDR3 DNA sequence: TGTGCCAGCAGTGAATCGACTAGCGAGTCCTACGAGCAGTACTTC. The gene calls are TRBV6-1 and TRBJ2-7, with TRBD2 identical over 8 bases. CDR1 and CDR2 (germline): MNHNS, SASEGT. With V trimmed by 2 bases and J by 1 base, 4 bases remained unmatched. The CDR3 runs 15 residues.

The chain employs TRBV12-3 or TRBV12-4 and TRBJ2-5; 9 bases agree with TRBD2. J lost 6 bases, V lost 6 bases, and 5 bases had no gene match. The CDR3 has 13 amino acids. As DNA, the CDR3 is TGTGCCAGCAGCGCGGGGGGGGACAAGACCCAGTACTTC. It encodes CASSAGGDKTQYF.

DNA for the CDR3: TGTGCCAGCAGCCGCATTGGACTAGCCCATAGGAGCTCCTACGAGCAGTACTTC. This translates into CASSRIGLAHRSSYEQYF. This chain links TRBV6-1 with TRBJ2-7; TRBD2 matches 8 bases. The V gene end was trimmed by 6 bases and the J gene end by 0 bases; junction bases not matched to a gene: 16. This CDR3 has 18 residues. Germline lookup yields CDR1 MNHNS and CDR2 SASEGT.

This chain connects TRBV15 to TRBJ1-1; unclear D gene. Germline V lookup: CDR1 LNHNV, CDR2 YYDKDF (reference sequence). The CDR3 runs 13 residues. Trimming removed 0 bases from V and 1 base from J, with 3 bases in between. CDR3 nucleotides: TGTGCCACCAGCAGAGAACCGAACACTGAAGCTTTCTTT. This gives the protein CATSREPNTEAFF.

The chain carries TRBV27 and TRBJ2-5; D remains unclear. Trimming pared 0 bases from V and 5 bases from J, leaving 16 bases between. Germline CDR1 MNHEY, CDR2 SMNVEV (reference sequence). The CDR3 runs to 16 residues. CDR3 nucleotides: TGTGCCAGCAGTTTATCAATGGTAGGGCCGTTCGAGACCCAGTACTTC. Protein product: CASSLSMVGPFETQYF.

The chain is built from TRBV7-2 and TRBJ2-4; 9 bases map to TRBD1. The CDR3 loop spans 13 amino acids. The J segment lost 10 bases and the V segment lost 5 bases, leaving 6 bases of the junction unmatched. Germline V gene lookup returns CDR1 SGHTA and CDR2 FQGNSA. CDR3 protein: CASSPGQGWIQYF. CDR3 bases: TGTGCCAGCAGCCCGGGACAGGGATGGATTCAGTACTTC.

This clonotype has a count of ten or more. The chain has TRBV2 and TRBJ1-2; 9 bases align to TRBD1. In germline, CDR1 is SNHLY, CDR2 FYNNEI. The CDR3 spans 15 residues. Trimming cost V 3 bases and J 6 bases; bases outside gene matches: 8. The CDR3 region is CASSEVGQGLHGYTF. DNA for the CDR3: TGTGCCAGCAGTGAGGTGGGACAGGGATTGCATGGCTACACCTTC.

The chain links TRBV5-5 to TRBJ2-1; the match to TRBD2 covers 8 bases. V lost 0 bases, J lost 0 bases, and 5 bases stayed unmatched. The CDR3 consists of 17 residues. Germline loops: CDR1 SGHKS, CDR2 YYEKEE (reference sequence). The CDR3 sequence: CASSLAGRVSSYNEQFF. The CDR3 DNA reads TGTGCCAGCAGCTTGGCCGGGAGGGTGAGCTCCTACAATGAGCAGTTCTTC.

The chain uses TRBV27 and TRBJ2-5; 11 bases line up with TRBD2. The germline V gene encodes CDR1 MNHEY and CDR2 SMNVEV (reference sequence). J lost 10 bases, V lost 4 bases, and 11 bases had no gene match. The CDR3 is 15 residues long. The CDR3 loop reads CASSSGTSGKRGQYF. The CDR3 DNA follows: TGTGCCAGCAGTTCCGGGACTAGCGGCAAGAGAGGCCAGTACTTC.